What follows are 7 T cell receptor beta chains derived from one specimen sequenced in a study of Graves' ophthalmopathy and Graves' hyperthyroidism. RNA transcripts were the template, and TCR beta CDR3 regions were amplified from them. First-round RT-PCR used HTBI primers; second-round multiplex PCR followed. TCRdb called the multiplex PCR reads again in MiXCR, with one record for every CDR3 protein. The sample carries approximately 1.2 million distinct CDR3 sequences, about two fifths recorded once. The sequencing sample was made of peripheral blood or thyroid tissue (not recorded which). These receptors all stem from an adult man with Graves' hyperthyroidism.

This clonotype was counted between two and nine times. The chain couples TRBV5-4 to TRBJ2-5; maybe TRBD2 (6 bases). CDR1 and CDR2 from the germline V gene are SGHNT and YYREEE (reference sequence). The CDR3 totals 16 residues. V lost 4 bases and J lost 4, with 20 bases in between. The CDR3 sequence is CASSPSGAGLSETQYF. In DNA form, the CDR3 reads TGTGCCAGCAGCCCCAGCGGTGCGGGGCTTTCAGAGACCCAGTACTTC.

This clonotype was counted ten times or more. The rearrangement joins TRBV5-1 to TRBJ1-1; no definite D call. CDR1 is SGHRS, CDR2 YFSETQ, per germline. V was trimmed by 1 base and J by 5 bases, leaving 12 bases between them. The CDR3 sequence is 14 residues long. Here the CDR3 reads CASSLSVPRTEAFF. For the CDR3, the DNA is TGCGCCAGCAGCTTGTCAGTACCTAGAACTGAAGCTTTCTTT.

Turning to this clonotype: Just one base apart from a much larger clone, this may be a read error. The CDR3 reads CAISYSTPGYTF. CDR3 in DNA: TGTGCCATCAGTTACTCGACCCCTGGCTACACCTTC. This chain connects TRBV10-3 to TRBJ1-2; D is undetermined. The CDR3 is 12 residues long. V lost 5 bases and J 7 bases, leaving 11 bases between the germline ends. The germline CDR1 and CDR2 sequences are ENHRY and SYGVKD.

The chain combines TRBV7-2 with TRBJ2-7; 9 nucleotides agree with TRBD2. The ends lost 5 bases at V and 3 bases at J; junction bases unmatched: 8. The CDR3 contains 15 residues. Per the germline V gene, CDR1 is SGHTA and CDR2 is FQGNSA. The CDR3 DNA is TGTGCCAGCAGCCATGGAGCGGGAGGATACTACGAGCAGTACTTC. This codes for CASSHGAGGYYEQYF.

Concerning this clonotype: A much more abundant neighbour one base away suggests this may be a read error. DNA for the CDR3: TGTGCCAGTAGTCCCGGCGGGACGGCGCTATACGAGCAGTACTTC. Amino acid sequence: CASSPGGTALYEQYF. The V and J genes are TRBV19 and TRBJ2-7; maybe TRBD2 (6 bases). CDR1 LNHDA and CDR2 SQIVND come from the germline V gene (reference sequence). V was cut by 5 bases and J by 4 bases, with 18 bases left in between. The CDR3 consists of 15 residues.

This clonotype was observed many times. V usage is TRBV10-3 and J usage is TRBJ2-7; D unresolved. CDR1 is ENHRY, CDR2 SYGVKD, per germline. V was pared by 5 bases and J by 3 bases, with 5 bases between. The CDR3 has 11 amino acids. CDR3 protein: CAISTRYEQYF. Written as DNA, the CDR3 is TGTGCCATCAGTACACGCTACGAGCAGTACTTC.

This clonotype was seen more than once but under ten times. The gene calls are TRBV9 and TRBJ2-5; 8 nucleotides match TRBD2. V lost 2 bases to trimming and J lost 5 bases; unmatched junction nucleotides: 8. CDR1 and CDR2 (germline): SGDLS, YYNGEE. CDR3 size: 15 residues. The CDR3 is CASSVASGGRETQYF. The CDR3 DNA is TGTGCCAGCAGCGTCGCGAGCGGGGGACGGGAGACCCAGTACTTC.